These 16 T cell receptor beta chains share one sample of origin, sequenced in a study of T-cell memory formation after mild COVID-19. TCRdb re-called the 5' RACE reads through MiXCR, storing one row per CDR3 protein. This repertoire shows 190,000 or so distinct CDR3 sequences, 8% to 11% found once; its top ten account for approximately 3%. The material sequenced was PBMCs or a T cell subset sorted from them (not recorded which). These receptors were collected from a man aged 18 to 29 who had mild COVID-19 (a few samples of this study predate the infection). Cell type and time point are not known.

This clonotype has a count of ten or more. The CDR3 loop is CASSTGTGGFTDTQYF. The DNA for the CDR3 is TGTGCCAGCAGCACCGGGACAGGGGGCTTTACAGATACGCAGTATTTT. The rearrangement uses TRBV7-3 and TRBJ2-3; TRBD1 agrees at 12 bases. From germline, CDR1 is SGHTA and CDR2 FQGTGA. The junction had 6 bases not matched to a gene; V was cut back by 5 bases and J by 3 bases. This CDR3 is 16 amino acids long.

The chain couples TRBV4-2 to TRBJ1-6, with D hard to call. V was shortened by 0 bases and J by 9 bases, with 18 bases between the two germline ends. This CDR3 has 17 residues. CDR1 and CDR2 (germline): LGHNA, YNFKEQ. The CDR3 DNA is TGTGCCAGCAGCCAAGATACCCGGGGTTCAAAAGGTTCACCCCTCCACTTT. It yields the protein CASSQDTRGSKGSPLHF.

This clonotype was found a few times. The rearrangement uses TRBV7-2 and TRBJ2-5; possible D gene TRBD2, 6 bases. The CDR3 extends over 14 amino acids. V was cut by 5 bases and J by 1 base, with 11 bases left in between. CDR1 is SGHTA, CDR2 FQGNSA, per germline. The CDR3: CASSPERVQETQYF. Here the CDR3 DNA reads TGTGCCAGCAGCCCCGAGCGGGTCCAAGAGACCCAGTACTTC.

The gene calls are TRBV29-1 and TRBJ1-5; the D is unclear. The length of the CDR3 is 13 residues. Trimming took off 5 bases at V and 0 bases at J, with 8 bases between the two ends. Germline-derived CDR1 and CDR2 are SQVTM and ANQGSEA. CDR3 bases: TGCAGCGTTCGGAAAGATAGCAATCAGCCCCAGCATTTT. This encodes CSVRKDSNQPQHF.

There are a few counts of this clonotype. The CDR3 sequence is CASSPRYRGLTDTQYF. The CDR3, as DNA: TGTGCCAGCTCACCACGTTACAGGGGGCTGACAGATACGCAGTATTTT. The rearrangement links TRBV18 to TRBJ2-3; TRBD1 agrees at 9 bases. CDR1 and CDR2 from the germline V gene are KGHSH and LQKENI. The CDR3 is 16 residues long. V trimming: 1 base; J trimming: 3 bases; junction bases outside the gene matches: 5.

There are a few counts of this clonotype. The gene calls are TRBV4-2 and TRBJ2-3, with 9 positions matching TRBD2. Per germline, CDR1 LGHNA and CDR2 YNFKEQ. The CDR3 loop spans 14 amino acids. The V segment lost 0 bases and the J segment 10 bases; nucleotides outside the gene matches: 5. This CDR3 is CASSQDRAGGAQYF. The CDR3 DNA follows: TGTGCCAGCAGCCAAGATAGAGCGGGGGGCGCGCAGTATTTT.

This clonotype was seen a few times. The V and J genes are TRBV15 and TRBJ1-2; the D is unclear. Deletions cut 1 base from V and 10 bases from J, with 19 bases between. Germline V gene lookup returns CDR1 LNHNV and CDR2 YYDKDF (reference sequence). CDR3 length: 15 amino acids. This chain's CDR3 is CATSRAVGATASYTF. The CDR3, as DNA: TGTGCCACCAGCAGAGCGGTGGGAGCCACGGCCTCCTACACCTTC. Looking up the rest from reference TRBV15 and TRBJ1-2 gives the full variable domain: DAMVIQNPRYQVTQFGKPVTLSCSQTLNHNVMYWYQQKSSQAPKLLFHYYDKDFNNEADTPDNFQSRRPNTSFCFLDIRSPGLGDTAMYLCATSRAVGATASYTFGSGTRLTVV.

This clonotype occurred a few times. The rearrangement joins TRBV24-1 to TRBJ2-5; D is tentatively TRBD1 or TRBD2 (6 bases each). V lost 4 bases and J 2 bases, leaving 13 bases between the germline ends. This CDR3 comprises 15 residues. From germline, CDR1 is KGHDR and CDR2 SFDVKD. Here the CDR3 DNA reads TGTGCCACCAGTGACCCGAGGGGGGTTCAAGAGACCCAGTACTTC. This sequence encodes CATSDPRGVQETQYF.

In its sample, this clonotype was seen many times. V gene TRBV7-8 combines with J gene TRBJ2-1; possibly TRBD2 for D (6 bases). This CDR3 contains 13 residues. Germline V gene data show CDR1 as SGHVS and CDR2 as FQNEAQ. Between the trimmed V and J ends, which lost 5 bases and 4 bases, there was a span of 9 bases. The CDR3 protein is CASSIGRYNEQFF. Here the CDR3 DNA reads TGTGCCAGCAGCATTGGGAGGTACAATGAGCAGTTCTTC.

This clonotype was seen repeatedly, ten times or more. The genes are TRBV7-2 and TRBJ1-5, with 10 nucleotides matching TRBD1. The CDR3 consists of 15 residues. The germline V gene encodes CDR1 SGHTA and CDR2 FQGNSA. The V segment lost 5 bases and the J segment 11 bases; nucleotides outside the gene matches: 12. The CDR3 nucleotides are TGTGCCAGCAGCCCATCCCCAGGGACAGGGGTGGCCCAGCATTTT. Translation gives CASSPSPGTGVAQHF.

The chain couples TRBV24-1 to TRBJ1-5; no definite D call. Germline-derived CDR1 and CDR2 are KGHDR and SFDVKD. V dropped 3 bases and J dropped 5 bases, with 4 bases sitting between them. The CDR3 extends over 12 amino acids. The CDR3 region has the DNA TGTGCCACCAGTGATCCGCATCAGCCCCAGCATTTT. This gives the protein CATSDPHQPQHF.

This clonotype occurred a few times. The chain uses TRBV7-2 and TRBJ2-2; D unclear. Trimming left V 5 bases short and J 4 bases short, with 11 bases between. CDR1 is SGHTA and CDR2 is FQGNSA in the germline V gene. The CDR3 covers 14 residues. CDR3 sequence (DNA): TGTGCCAGCAGCCGGACCTGGGGCACCGGGGAGCTGTTTTTT. Translating it yields CASSRTWGTGELFF. Together with reference TRBV7-2 and TRBJ2-2, the CDR3 gives the full variable domain: GAGVSQSPSNKVTEKGKDVELRCDPISGHTALYWYRQSLGQGLEFLIYFQGNSAPDKSGLPSDRFSAERTGGSVSTLTIQRTQQEDSAVYLCASSRTWGTGELFFGEGSRLTVL.

The V gene is TRBV7-3, the J gene TRBJ1-1; perhaps TRBD1 as D (5 bases). Germline loops: CDR1 SGHTA, CDR2 FQGTGA. The CDR3 sequence is 17 residues long. Deletions cut 4 bases from V and 2 bases from J, with 20 bases between. The chain's CDR3 is CASSSFNRSWGNTEAFF. CDR3 sequence (DNA): TGTGCCAGCAGCTCGTTCAATCGGTCTTGGGGCAACACTGAAGCTTTCTTT.

V usage is TRBV6-6 and J usage is TRBJ2-5, with 11 bases matching TRBD2. The germline V gene encodes CDR1 MNHNY and CDR2 SVGAGI (reference sequence). The CDR3 is made up of 14 amino acids. V shed 7 bases, J shed 1 base, and the junction held 2 bases outside the gene matches. The CDR3 here is CASMLAGGQETQYF. For the CDR3, the DNA is TGTGCCAGCATGCTAGCGGGGGGCCAAGAGACCCAGTACTTC.

This clonotype was recorded many times. This chain links TRBV7-3 with TRBJ2-3; D is uncertain. This CDR3 spans 14 amino acids. Per germline, CDR1 SGHTA and CDR2 FQGTGA. Trimming cost V 6 bases and J 2 bases, with 12 bases left between them. CDR3 sequence reads: CASRMTGTTDTQYF. The CDR3 coding sequence is TGTGCCAGCAGGATGACCGGTACCACAGATACGCAGTATTTT.

This clonotype has a handful of counts. CDR3 nucleotide sequence: TGTGCCAGCTCACCACCTGCAACTAATGAAAAACTGTTTTTT. This gives the protein CASSPPATNEKLFF. V is TRBV18 and J is TRBJ1-4, with no clear D. V dropped 0 bases and J dropped 0 bases, with 2 bases sitting between them. The CDR3 runs 14 residues. Germline values: CDR1 KGHSH, CDR2 LQKENI. Supplemented by reference TRBV18 and TRBJ1-4, the full variable domain reads NAGVMQNPRHLVRRRGQEARLRCSPMKGHSHVYWYRQLPEEGLKFMVYLQKENIIDESGMPKERFSAEFPKEGPSILRIQQVVRGDSAAYFCASSPPATNEKLFFGSGTQLSVL.